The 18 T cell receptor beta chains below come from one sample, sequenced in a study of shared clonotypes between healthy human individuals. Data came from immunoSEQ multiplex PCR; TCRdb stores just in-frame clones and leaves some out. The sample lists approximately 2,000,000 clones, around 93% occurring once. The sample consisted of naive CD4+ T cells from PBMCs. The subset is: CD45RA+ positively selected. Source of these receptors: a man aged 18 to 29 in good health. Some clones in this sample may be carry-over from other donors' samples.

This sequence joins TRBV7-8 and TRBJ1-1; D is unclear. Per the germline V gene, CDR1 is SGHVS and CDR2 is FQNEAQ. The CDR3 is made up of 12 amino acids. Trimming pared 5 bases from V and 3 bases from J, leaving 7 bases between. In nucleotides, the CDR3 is TGTGCCAGCAGCCCCGGATACACTGAAGCTTTCTTT. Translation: CASSPGYTEAFF.

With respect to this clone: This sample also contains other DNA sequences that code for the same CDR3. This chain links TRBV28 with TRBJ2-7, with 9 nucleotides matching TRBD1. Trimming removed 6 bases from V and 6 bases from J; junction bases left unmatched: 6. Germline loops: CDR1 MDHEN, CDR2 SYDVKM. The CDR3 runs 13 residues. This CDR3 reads CASSPGQGIEQYF. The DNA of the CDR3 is TGTGCCAGCAGCCCGGGACAGGGAATCGAGCAGTACTTC.

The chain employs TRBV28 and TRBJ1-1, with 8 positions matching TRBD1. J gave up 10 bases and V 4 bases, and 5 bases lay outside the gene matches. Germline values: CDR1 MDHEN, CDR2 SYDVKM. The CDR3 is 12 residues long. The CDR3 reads CASSYAGQGAFF. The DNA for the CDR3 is TGTGCCAGCAGTTACGCCGGACAGGGAGCTTTCTTT.

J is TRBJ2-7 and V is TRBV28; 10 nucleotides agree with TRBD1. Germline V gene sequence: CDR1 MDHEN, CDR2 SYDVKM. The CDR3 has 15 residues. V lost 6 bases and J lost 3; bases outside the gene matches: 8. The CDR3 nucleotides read TGTGCCAGCAGGAGAAGGACAGGGGGAGGCTACGAGCAGTACTTC. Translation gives CASRRRTGGGYEQYF.

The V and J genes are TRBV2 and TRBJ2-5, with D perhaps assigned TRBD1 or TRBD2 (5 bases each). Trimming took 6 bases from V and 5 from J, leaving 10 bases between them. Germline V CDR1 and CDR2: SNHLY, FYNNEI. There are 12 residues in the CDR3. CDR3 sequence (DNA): TGTGCCAGCAGACCAGGGACGGAGACCCAGTACTTC. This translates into CASRPGTETQYF.

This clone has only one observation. The CDR3 nucleotides read TGTGCCAGCAGCTTAGGGGGAGCAATCGGGGGAGCTTTCTTT. This translates into CASSLGGAIGGAFF. The chain employs TRBV7-9 and TRBJ1-1; TRBD1 might be the D (5 bases). There are 14 residues in the CDR3. Germline V gene data show CDR1 as SEHNR and CDR2 as FQNEAQ (reference sequence). Trimming cost V 1 base and J 10 bases, with 16 bases left between them.

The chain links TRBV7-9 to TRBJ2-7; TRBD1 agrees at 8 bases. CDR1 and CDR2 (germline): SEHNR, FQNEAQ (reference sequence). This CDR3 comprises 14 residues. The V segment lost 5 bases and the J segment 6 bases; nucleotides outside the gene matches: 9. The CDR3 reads CASSARTGWGEQYF. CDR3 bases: TGTGCCAGCAGCGCCCGGACAGGGTGGGGCGAGCAGTACTTC.

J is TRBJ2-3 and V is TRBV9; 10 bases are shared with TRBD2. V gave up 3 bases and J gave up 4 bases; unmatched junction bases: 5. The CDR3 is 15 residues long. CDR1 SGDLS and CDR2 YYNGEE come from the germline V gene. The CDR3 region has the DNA TGTGCCAGCAGCGGAACTAGCGGGGCGCCAGATACGCAGTATTTT. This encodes CASSGTSGAPDTQYF.

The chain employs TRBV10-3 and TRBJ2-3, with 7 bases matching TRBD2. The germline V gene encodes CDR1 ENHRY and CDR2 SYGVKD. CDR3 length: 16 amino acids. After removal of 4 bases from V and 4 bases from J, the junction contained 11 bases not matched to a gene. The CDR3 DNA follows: TGTGCCATCAGTGGACTAGCCGGCGTTTCTTCAGATACGCAGTATTTT. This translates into CAISGLAGVSSDTQYF.

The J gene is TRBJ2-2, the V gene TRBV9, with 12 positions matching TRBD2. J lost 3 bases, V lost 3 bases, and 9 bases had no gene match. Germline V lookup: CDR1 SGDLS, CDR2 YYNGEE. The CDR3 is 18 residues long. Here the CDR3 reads CASSEDRLAGAYTGELFF. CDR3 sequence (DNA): TGTGCCAGCAGCGAGGACAGACTAGCGGGAGCTTACACCGGGGAGCTGTTTTTT. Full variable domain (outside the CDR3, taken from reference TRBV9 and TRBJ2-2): DSGVTQTPKHLITATGQRVTLRCSPRSGDLSVYWYQQSLDQGLQFLIQYYNGEERAKGNILERFSAQQFPDLHSELNLSSLELGDSALYFCASSEDRLAGAYTGELFFGEGSRLTVL.

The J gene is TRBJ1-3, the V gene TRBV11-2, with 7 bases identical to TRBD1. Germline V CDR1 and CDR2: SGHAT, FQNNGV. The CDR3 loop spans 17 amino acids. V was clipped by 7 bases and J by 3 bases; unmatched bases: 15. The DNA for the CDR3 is TGTGCCAGCACTGCCACCGCGGGACAGAGTCGTGGAAACACCATATATTTT. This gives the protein CASTATAGQSRGNTIYF. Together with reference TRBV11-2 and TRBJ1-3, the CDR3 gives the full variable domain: EAGVAQSPRYKIIEKRQSVAFWCNPISGHATLYWYQQILGQGPKLLIQFQNNGVVDDSQLPKDRFSAERLKGVDSTLKIQPAKLEDSAVYLCASTATAGQSRGNTIYFGEGSWLTVV.

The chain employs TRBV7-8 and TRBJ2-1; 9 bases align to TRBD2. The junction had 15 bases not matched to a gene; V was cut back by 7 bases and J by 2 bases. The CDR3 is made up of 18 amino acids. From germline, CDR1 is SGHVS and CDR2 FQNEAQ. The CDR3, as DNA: TGTGCCAGCAATCCCCCCCTGCGAGCGGGAGGAACCTACAATGAGCAGTTCTTC. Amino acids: CASNPPLRAGGTYNEQFF.

The CDR3 DNA reads as TGCGCCAGCAGCCAGAGGACAGGGATCTCCTACGAGCAGTACTTC. This translates into CASSQRTGISYEQYF. The chain combines TRBV4-1 with TRBJ2-7, with TRBD1 matching 8 bases. In germline, CDR1 is MGHRA, CDR2 YSYEKL. This CDR3 is 15 amino acids long. Trimming took 3 bases from V and 0 from J; bases not matched to a gene: 4.

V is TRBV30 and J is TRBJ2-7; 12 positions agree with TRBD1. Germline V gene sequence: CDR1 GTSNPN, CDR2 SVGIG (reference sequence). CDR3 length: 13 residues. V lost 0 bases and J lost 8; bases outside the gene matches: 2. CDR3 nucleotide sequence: TGTGCCTGGAGTGTGGGGACAGGGGGCAAGCAGTACTTC. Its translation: CAWSVGTGGKQYF.

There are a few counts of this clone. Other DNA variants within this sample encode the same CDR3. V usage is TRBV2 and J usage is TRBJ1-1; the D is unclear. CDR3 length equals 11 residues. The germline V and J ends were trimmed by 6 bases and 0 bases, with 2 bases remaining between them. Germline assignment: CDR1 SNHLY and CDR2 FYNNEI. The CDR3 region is CASRLNTEAFF. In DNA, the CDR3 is TGTGCCAGCAGGCTGAACACTGAAGCTTTCTTT.

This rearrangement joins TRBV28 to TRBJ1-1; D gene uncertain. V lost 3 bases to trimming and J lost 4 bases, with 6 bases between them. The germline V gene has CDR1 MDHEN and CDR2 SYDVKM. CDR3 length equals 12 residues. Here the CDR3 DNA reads TGTGCCAGCAGTTTTCAGGCCACTGAAGCTTTCTTT. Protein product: CASSFQATEAFF.

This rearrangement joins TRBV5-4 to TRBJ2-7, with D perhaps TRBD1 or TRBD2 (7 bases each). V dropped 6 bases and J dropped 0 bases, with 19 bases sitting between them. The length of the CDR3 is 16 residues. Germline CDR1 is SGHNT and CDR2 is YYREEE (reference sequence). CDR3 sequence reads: CASTPGGAGPSYEQYF. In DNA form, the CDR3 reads TGTGCCAGCACCCCAGGGGGGGCGGGGCCCTCCTACGAGCAGTACTTC.

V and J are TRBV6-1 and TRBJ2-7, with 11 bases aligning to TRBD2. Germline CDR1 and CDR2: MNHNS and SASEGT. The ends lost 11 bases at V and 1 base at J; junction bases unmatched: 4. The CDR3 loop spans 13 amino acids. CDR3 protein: CAGRLAGSYEQYF. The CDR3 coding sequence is TGTGCCGGGCGACTAGCGGGATCCTACGAGCAGTACTTC.